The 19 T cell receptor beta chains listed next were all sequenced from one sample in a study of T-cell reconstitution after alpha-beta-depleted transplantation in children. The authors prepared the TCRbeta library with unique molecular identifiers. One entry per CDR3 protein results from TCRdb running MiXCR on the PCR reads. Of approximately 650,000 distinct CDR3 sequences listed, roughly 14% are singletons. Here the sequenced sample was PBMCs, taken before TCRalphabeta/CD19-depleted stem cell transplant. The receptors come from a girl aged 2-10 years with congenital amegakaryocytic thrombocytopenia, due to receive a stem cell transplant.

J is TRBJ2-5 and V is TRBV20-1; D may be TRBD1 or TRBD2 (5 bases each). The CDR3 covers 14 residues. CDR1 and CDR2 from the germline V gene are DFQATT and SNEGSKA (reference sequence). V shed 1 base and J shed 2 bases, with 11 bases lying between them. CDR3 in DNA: TGCAGTGCTAGAGTCGGGGACGGGCAAGAGACCCAGTACTTC. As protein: CSARVGDGQETQYF.

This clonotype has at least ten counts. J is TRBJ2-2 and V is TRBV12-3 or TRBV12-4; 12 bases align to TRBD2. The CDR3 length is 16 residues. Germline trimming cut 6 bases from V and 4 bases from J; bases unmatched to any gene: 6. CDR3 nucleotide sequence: TGTGCCAGCAGACTAGCGGGAGGTGAAGGCACCGGGGAGCTGTTTTTT. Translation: CASRLAGGEGTGELFF.

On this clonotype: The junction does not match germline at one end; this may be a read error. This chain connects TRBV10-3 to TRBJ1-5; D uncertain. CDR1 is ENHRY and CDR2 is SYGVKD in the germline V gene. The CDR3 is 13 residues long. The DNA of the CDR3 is TGTGCCATCAGTGAGTCCGGGAATCAGCCCCAGCTTTTT. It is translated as CAISESGNQPQLF.

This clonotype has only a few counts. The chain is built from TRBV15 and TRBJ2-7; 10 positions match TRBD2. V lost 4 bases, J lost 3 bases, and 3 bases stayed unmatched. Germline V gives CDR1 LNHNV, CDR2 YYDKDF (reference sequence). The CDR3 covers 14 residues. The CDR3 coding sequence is TGTGCCACCAGCACCCGGACTAGCGGCTACGAGCAGTACTTC. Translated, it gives CATSTRTSGYEQYF.

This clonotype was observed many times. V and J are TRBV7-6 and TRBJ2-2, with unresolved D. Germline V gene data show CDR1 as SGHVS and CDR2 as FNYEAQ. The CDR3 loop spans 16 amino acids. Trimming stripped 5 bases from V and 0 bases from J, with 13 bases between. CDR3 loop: CASSPLLEPNTGELFF. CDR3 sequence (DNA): TGTGCCAGCAGCCCCCTCTTAGAACCGAACACCGGGGAGCTGTTTTTT.

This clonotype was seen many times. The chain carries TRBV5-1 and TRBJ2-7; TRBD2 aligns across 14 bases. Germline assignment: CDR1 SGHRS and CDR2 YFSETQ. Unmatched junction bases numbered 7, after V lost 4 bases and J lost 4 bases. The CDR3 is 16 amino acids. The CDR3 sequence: CASSHRLAGGPYEQYF. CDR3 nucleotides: TGCGCCAGCAGCCACCGACTAGCGGGAGGGCCTTACGAGCAGTACTTC.

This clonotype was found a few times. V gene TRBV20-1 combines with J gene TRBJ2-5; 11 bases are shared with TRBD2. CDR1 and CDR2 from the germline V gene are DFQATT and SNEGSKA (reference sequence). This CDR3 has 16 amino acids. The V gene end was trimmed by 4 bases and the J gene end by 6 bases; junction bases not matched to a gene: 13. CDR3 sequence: CSAIGTSGPGGKTQYF. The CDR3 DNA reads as TGCAGTGCTATAGGGACTAGCGGCCCCGGGGGGAAGACCCAGTACTTC.

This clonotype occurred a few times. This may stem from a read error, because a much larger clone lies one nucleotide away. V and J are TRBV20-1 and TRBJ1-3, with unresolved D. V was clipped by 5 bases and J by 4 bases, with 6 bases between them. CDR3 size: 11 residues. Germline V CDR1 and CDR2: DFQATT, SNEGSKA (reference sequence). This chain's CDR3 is CSAGRGNTIYF. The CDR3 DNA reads TGCAGTGCTGGACGGGGAAACACCATATATTTT.

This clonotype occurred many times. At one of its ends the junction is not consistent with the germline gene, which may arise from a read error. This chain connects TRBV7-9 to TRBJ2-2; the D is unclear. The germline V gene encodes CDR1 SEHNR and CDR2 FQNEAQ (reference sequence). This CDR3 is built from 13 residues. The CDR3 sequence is CASSLAPPGELFF. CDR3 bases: TGCGCCAGCAGCTTGGCCCCCCCCGGGGAGCTGTTTTTT. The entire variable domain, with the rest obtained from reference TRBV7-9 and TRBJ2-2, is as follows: DTGVSQNPRHKITKRGQNVTFRCDPISEHNRLYWYRQTLGQGPEFLTYFQNEAQLEKSRLLSDRFSAERPKGSFSTLEIQRTEQGDSAMYLCASSLAPPGELFFGEGSRLTVL.

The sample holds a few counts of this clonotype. In nucleotides, the CDR3 is TGTGCCAGCAGTGCCTCGGGGGGGGCGGGTACGCAGTATTTT. The encoded protein is CASSASGGAGTQYF. The rearrangement uses TRBV25-1 and TRBJ2-3; TRBD2 agrees at 8 bases. The CDR3 contains 14 residues. V dropped 4 bases and J dropped 8; count of bases not matched to a gene: 8. Germline values: CDR1 MGHDK, CDR2 SYGVNS.

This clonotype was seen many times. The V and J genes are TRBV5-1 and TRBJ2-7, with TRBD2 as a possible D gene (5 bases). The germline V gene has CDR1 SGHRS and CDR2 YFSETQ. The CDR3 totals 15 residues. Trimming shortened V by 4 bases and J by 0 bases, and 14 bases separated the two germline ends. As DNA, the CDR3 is TGCGCCAGCAGCGCCAGCGGATCTAGCTCCTACGAGCAGTACTTC. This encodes CASSASGSSSYEQYF.

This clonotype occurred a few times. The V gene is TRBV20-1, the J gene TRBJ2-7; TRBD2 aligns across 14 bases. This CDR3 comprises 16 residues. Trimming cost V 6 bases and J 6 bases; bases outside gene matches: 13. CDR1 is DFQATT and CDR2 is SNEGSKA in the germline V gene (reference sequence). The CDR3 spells CSANPGTSGRVGEQYF. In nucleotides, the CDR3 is TGCAGTGCCAACCCCGGGACTAGCGGGAGAGTGGGCGAGCAGTACTTC.

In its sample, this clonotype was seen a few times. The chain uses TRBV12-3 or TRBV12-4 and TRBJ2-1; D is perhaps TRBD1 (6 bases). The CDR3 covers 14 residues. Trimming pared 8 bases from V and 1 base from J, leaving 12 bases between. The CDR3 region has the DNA TGTGCCAGCGGAAAACAGGGATCCTACAATGAGCAGTTCTTC. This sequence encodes CASGKQGSYNEQFF.

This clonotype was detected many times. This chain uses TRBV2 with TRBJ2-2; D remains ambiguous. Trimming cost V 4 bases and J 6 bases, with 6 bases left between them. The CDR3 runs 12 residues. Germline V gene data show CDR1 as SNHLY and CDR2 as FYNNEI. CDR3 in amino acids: CASSAESGELFF. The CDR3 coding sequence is TGTGCCAGCAGTGCGGAATCCGGGGAGCTGTTTTTT.

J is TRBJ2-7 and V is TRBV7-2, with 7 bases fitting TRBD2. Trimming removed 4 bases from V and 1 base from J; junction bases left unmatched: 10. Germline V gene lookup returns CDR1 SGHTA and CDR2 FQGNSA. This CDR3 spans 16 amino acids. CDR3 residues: CASSSRTGGSSYEQYF. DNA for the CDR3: TGTGCCAGCAGCTCCCGAACGGGAGGATCGTCCTACGAGCAGTACTTC.

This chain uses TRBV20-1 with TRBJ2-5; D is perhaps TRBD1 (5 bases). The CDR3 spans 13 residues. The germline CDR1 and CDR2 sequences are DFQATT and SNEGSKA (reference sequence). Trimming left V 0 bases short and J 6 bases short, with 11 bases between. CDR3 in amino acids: CSARERTGKTQYF. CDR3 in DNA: TGCAGTGCTAGAGAAAGAACAGGAAAGACCCAGTACTTC.

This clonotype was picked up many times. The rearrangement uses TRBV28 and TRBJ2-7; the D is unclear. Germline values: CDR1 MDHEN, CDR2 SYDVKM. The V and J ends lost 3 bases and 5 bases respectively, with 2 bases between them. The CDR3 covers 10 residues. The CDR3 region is CASSFHEQYF. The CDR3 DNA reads TGTGCCAGCAGTTTCCACGAGCAGTACTTC. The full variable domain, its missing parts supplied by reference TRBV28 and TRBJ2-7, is DVKVTQSSRYLVKRTGEKVFLECVQDMDHENMFWYRQDPGLGLRLIYFSYDVKMKEKGDIPEGYSVSREKKERFSLILESASTNQTSMYLCASSFHEQYFGPGTRLTVT.

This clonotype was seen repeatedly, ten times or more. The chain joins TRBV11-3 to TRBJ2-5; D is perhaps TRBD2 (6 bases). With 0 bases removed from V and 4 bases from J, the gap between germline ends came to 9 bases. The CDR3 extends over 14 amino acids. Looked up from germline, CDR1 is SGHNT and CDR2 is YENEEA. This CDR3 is CASSLDGRGETQYF. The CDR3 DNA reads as TGTGCCAGCAGCTTAGACGGGAGAGGAGAGACCCAGTACTTC.

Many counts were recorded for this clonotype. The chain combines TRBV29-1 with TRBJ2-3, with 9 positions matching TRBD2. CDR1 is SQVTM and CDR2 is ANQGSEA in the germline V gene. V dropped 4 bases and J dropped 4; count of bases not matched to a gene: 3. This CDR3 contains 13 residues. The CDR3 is CSVVTSGSDTQYF. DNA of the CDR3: TGCAGCGTTGTGACTAGCGGTTCAGATACGCAGTATTTT.